Given below is one TCR beta chain in context. Its target is not known. The CDR3 contains 13 residues. V was shortened by 4 bases and J by 5 bases, with 11 bases between the two germline ends. Germline CDR1 is MNHNS and CDR2 is SASEGT. The entry originates in a study of vaccination and CD4 T cells after COVID-19. Study details: The convalescents, six males and four females, included two who were Hispanic. Study-wide results and limits: Spike mono-reactivity was shown by 304 of 307 vaccine-specific clones in convalescent patients.

Indicated treatment: roughly 10-day PBMC culture with coronavirus spike peptide pools or control peptides (ViraFEST assay). With approximately 9.9 ug/ml peptide pools and around 9 IU/ml IL-2, PBMCs were cultured at some 2.2 million per well. It was on days 3 and 7 that half the medium was replaced with fresh IL-2 medium. The Oncomine TCR Beta short-read assay was applied to DNA of cultured CD4+ T cells. One entry per CDR3 protein results from TCRdb running MiXCR on the PCR reads. The data show about 4,400 distinct CDR3 sequences, around 41% seen once. The TCR was taken from a human donor who had recovered from COVID-19. The material sequenced was CD4+ T cells from blood, cultured in vitro. The genes are TRBV6-1 and TRBJ2-5; D is unclear. The CDR3 loop reads CASSGRERETQYF. The CDR3 bases are TGTGCCAGCAGTGGTCGAGAAAGGGAGACCCAGTACTTC.